This TCR beta chain was recorded in a study of cytotoxic CD8 clonotypes in ibrutinib-treated CLL. Across the whole study: Following treatment for a median about 12 months, range 6 to 36, response samples were then taken. General study points: Age-matched healthy donor levels were exceeded by baseline clonality, which tracked circulating CD8+ T-cell counts. Public clonotypes (which were uncommon) either contracted or remained stable on treatment. Clonality was higher at ibrutinib response and returned toward baseline at progression.

TCRdb keeps only in-frame clones here, not all; method: immunoSEQ multiplex PCR. Of some 130,000 clones in the sample, 70% to 90% were seen once. Turning to this clone: Its antigen is undetermined.

Germline lookup yields CDR1 DFQATT and CDR2 SNEGSKA (reference sequence). The CDR3 is 11 amino acids. The V end lost 8 bases, the J end lost 8 bases, and 15 bases lay between the germline ends. The clonotype comes from a human donor with chronic lymphocytic leukemia. The starting material was PBMCs, obtained after 24 months of ibrutinib treatment. The genes are TRBV20-1 and TRBJ1-2; the D gene is possibly TRBD1 (5 bases). For the CDR3, the DNA is TGCAGTCCCTCAGCAGGGCCCGGCTACACCTTC. The encoded protein is CSPSAGPGYTF.